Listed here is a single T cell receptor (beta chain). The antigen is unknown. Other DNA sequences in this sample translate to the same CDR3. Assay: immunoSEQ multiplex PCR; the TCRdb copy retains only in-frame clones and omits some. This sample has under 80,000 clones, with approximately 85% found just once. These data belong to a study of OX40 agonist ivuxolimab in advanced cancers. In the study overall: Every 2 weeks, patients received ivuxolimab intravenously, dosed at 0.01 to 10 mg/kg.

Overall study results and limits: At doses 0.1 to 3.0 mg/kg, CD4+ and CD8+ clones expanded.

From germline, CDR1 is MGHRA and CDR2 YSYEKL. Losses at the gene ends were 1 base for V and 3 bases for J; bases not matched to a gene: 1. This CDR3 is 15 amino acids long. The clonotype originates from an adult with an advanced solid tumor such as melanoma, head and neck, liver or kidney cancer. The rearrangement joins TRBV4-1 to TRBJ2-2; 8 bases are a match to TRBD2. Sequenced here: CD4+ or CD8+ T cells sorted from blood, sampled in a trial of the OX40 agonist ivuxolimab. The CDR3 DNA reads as TGCGCCAGCAGCCAAGGGCGGGAGGACACCGGGGAGCTGTTTTTT. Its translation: CASSQGREDTGELFF.